The next 5 T cell receptor beta chains were all read from a single sample in a study of T cells in Graves' hyperthyroidism and ophthalmopathy. The source material, RNA transcripts, was used to amplify TCR beta CDR3 regions. HTBI primers were used for first-round RT-PCR of the TCR CDR3. One entry per CDR3 protein results from TCRdb running MiXCR on the multiplex PCR reads. The sample shows roughly 580,000 distinct CDR3 sequences, 11% to 15% of them seen only once. The sequenced material came from blood. The receptor source for this set is a woman aged 25 to 39 with Graves' hyperthyroidism that later progressed to Graves' ophthalmopathy.

There are many counts of this clonotype. The chain joins TRBV2 to TRBJ2-1; D is unclear. The CDR3 covers 18 residues. The germline V and J ends were trimmed by 4 bases and 0 bases, with 19 bases remaining between them. The germline V gene encodes CDR1 SNHLY and CDR2 FYNNEI. In DNA, the CDR3 is TGTGCCAGCAGTGGAGTCCCAGATACCCCAAGCTCCTACAATGAGCAGTTCTTC. Translating gives CASSGVPDTPSSYNEQFF.

This clonotype was observed a few times. The V and J genes are TRBV7-8 and TRBJ2-7, with TRBD1 as a possible D gene (6 bases). Germline CDR1 SGHVS, CDR2 FQNEAQ. With 7 bases removed from V and 5 bases from J, the gap between germline ends came to 18 bases. The CDR3 totals 14 residues. The CDR3 DNA reads as TGTGCCAGCACTACTCAGGGGTTGGCGGACGAGCAGTACTTC. Translating it yields CASTTQGLADEQYF.

This clonotype has only a few counts. This chain connects TRBV6-2 or TRBV6-3 to TRBJ1-3; 7 bases match TRBD1. CDR1 and CDR2 from the germline V gene are MNHEY and SVGEGT. The length of the CDR3 is 16 residues. The J segment lost 0 bases and the V segment lost 10 bases, leaving 12 bases of the junction unmatched. The CDR3 spells CATSTGTPGSGNTIYF. Here the CDR3 DNA reads TGTGCCACCTCGACAGGGACTCCGGGCTCTGGAAACACCATATATTTT.

This clonotype came up many times. This rearrangement joins TRBV5-4 to TRBJ1-5, with a tentative D call TRBD1 (5 bases). V dropped 4 bases and J dropped 1 base, with 12 bases sitting between them. Per the germline V gene, CDR1 is SGHNT and CDR2 is YYREEE (reference sequence). This CDR3 has 15 amino acids. CDR3 loop: CASSIGVGSNQPQHF. Written as DNA, the CDR3 is TGTGCCAGCAGCATAGGGGTAGGGAGCAATCAGCCCCAGCATTTT.

Turning to this clonotype: A much larger clone lies one base from this, so it may be a read error. This chain joins TRBV12-3 or TRBV12-4 and TRBJ1-5, with 7 bases fitting TRBD1. V trimming: 4 bases; J trimming: 1 base; junction bases outside the gene matches: 4. The CDR3 length is 15 residues. As DNA, the CDR3 is TGTGCCAGCAGTTGGTCAGGGGGGAGCAATCAGCCCCAGCATTTT. It codes for CASSWSGGSNQPQHF.